Below are 28 T cell receptor beta chains sequenced from a single sample in a study of CD8 T cells in ankylosing spondylitis. Study-level results: Ankylosing spondylitis blood appeared to be characterized by a TCR beta motif of fewer than ten highly homologous variants.

TCRdb itself ran the 5' RACE reads through MiXCR, one entry per CDR3 protein. The sample consists of 450,000 to 550,000 distinct CDR3 sequences, about 5.7% of them appearing once. Their target antigens are unknown. Sequenced input: blood, either unsorted or a sorted T cell fraction (not recorded which). The source is a male donor with ankylosing spondylitis.

There are many counts of this clonotype. The V call is TRBV7-9, the J call TRBJ1-1, with a possible D match to TRBD1 (6 bases). V lost 5 bases, J lost 5 bases, and 12 bases lay in between. Looked up from germline, CDR1 is SEHNR and CDR2 is FQNEAQ (reference sequence). The length of the CDR3 is 13 residues. The DNA for the CDR3 is TGTGCCAGCAGCCCCCCTCAGGGGACTGAAGCTTTCTTT. Its translation: CASSPPQGTEAFF.

This clonotype was counted at least ten times. V is TRBV6-1 and J is TRBJ1-5; D gene uncertain. The CDR3 totals 11 residues. Germline V lookup: CDR1 MNHNS, CDR2 SASEGT. The V end lost 1 base, the J end lost 10 bases, and 5 bases lay between the germline ends. The chain's CDR3 is CASSEEFPQHF. The DNA for the CDR3 is TGTGCCAGCAGTGAAGAGTTCCCCCAGCATTTT.

This clonotype has at least ten counts. V gene TRBV20-1 combines with J gene TRBJ1-5; TRBD1 might be the D (5 bases). CDR1 DFQATT and CDR2 SNEGSKA come from the germline V gene (reference sequence). Trimming removed 5 bases from V and 1 base from J, with 9 bases in between. This CDR3 has 13 residues. The CDR3 coding sequence is TGCAGTGCTGTCCGGGACAGCAATCAGCCCCAGCATTTT. Translating gives CSAVRDSNQPQHF.

This clonotype has a count of ten or more. This rearrangement joins TRBV7-2 to TRBJ2-7; D uncertain. The V gene's germline CDR1 is SGHTA and CDR2 FQGNSA. Trimming shortened V by 0 bases and J by 2 bases, and 29 bases separated the two germline ends. This CDR3 spans 21 amino acids. CDR3 sequence reads: CASSLASSADGAFDEAYEQYF. CDR3 nucleotide sequence: TGTGCCAGCAGCTTAGCTTCGTCGGCGGACGGAGCTTTCGACGAGGCCTACGAGCAGTACTTC.

This clonotype has ten or more counts. The CDR3 sequence: CASRGRLKGDGYTF. CDR3 nucleotides: TGCGCCAGCAGAGGCAGGCTTAAGGGGGATGGCTACACCTTC. The rearrangement joins TRBV4-3 to TRBJ1-2; possibly TRBD1 for D (6 bases). The CDR3 has 14 amino acids. Per the germline V gene, CDR1 is LGHNA and CDR2 is YSLEER. V lost 6 bases to trimming and J lost 6 bases, with 17 bases between them.

This clonotype has a handful of counts. V gene TRBV25-1 combines with J gene TRBJ2-1, with 9 nucleotides matching TRBD2. This CDR3 comprises 16 residues. Germline V gives CDR1 MGHDK, CDR2 SYGVNS. V lost 3 bases, J lost 7 bases, and 10 bases stayed unmatched. CDR3 coding DNA: TGTGCCAGCAGTGATAGCGGGAGAATCGGGAGGAATGAGCAGTTCTTC. It codes for CASSDSGRIGRNEQFF.

The table lists this clonotype with many counts. This rearrangement joins TRBV9 to TRBJ1-4; 8 bases fit TRBD1. Germline lookup yields CDR1 SGDLS and CDR2 YYNGEE. V shed 3 bases, J shed 8 bases, and the junction held 6 bases outside the gene matches. The CDR3 consists of 14 residues. This CDR3 reads CASSGTGGGEKLFF. The DNA for the CDR3 is TGTGCCAGCAGCGGAACAGGGGGAGGAGAAAAACTGTTTTTT.

This clonotype was seen many times. The CDR3 coding sequence is TGTGCCAGCAGTTGGCGGGGGGGTTCTGGGGCCAACGTCCTGACTTTC. Translating it yields CASSWRGGSGANVLTF. The V and J genes are TRBV6-4 and TRBJ2-6; 9 bases match TRBD2. Germline CDR1 is MRHNA and CDR2 is SNTAGT. V lost 5 bases to trimming and J lost 1 base; unmatched junction nucleotides: 3. The CDR3 length is 16 residues.

At least ten counts were recorded for this clonotype. The chain employs TRBV20-1 and TRBJ2-5; D may be TRBD2 (5 bases). Germline CDR1 and CDR2: DFQATT and SNEGSKA (reference sequence). This CDR3 has 12 residues. In nucleotides, the CDR3 is TGCAGCCAGGAGGTGGGGAGACAGACCCAGTACTTC. Its translation is CSQEVGRQTQYF.

This clonotype was seen ten or more times. This chain connects TRBV7-2 to TRBJ1-2; TRBD1 aligns across 7 bases. J lost 7 bases, V lost 0 bases, and 8 bases had no gene match. The CDR3 has 15 residues. Germline CDR1 and CDR2: SGHTA and FQGNSA. In DNA, the CDR3 is TGTGCCAGCAGCTTAGCAGTCAGGGGGTATAGTGGCTACACCTTC. Translating it yields CASSLAVRGYSGYTF.

This clonotype was detected ten times or more. The chain carries TRBV28 and TRBJ1-2, with D hard to call. The germline V gene has CDR1 MDHEN and CDR2 SYDVKM. The CDR3 runs 16 residues. V was cut by 3 bases and J by 6 bases, with 20 bases left in between. The CDR3 sequence is CASSFSPYRRGDGYTF. DNA for the CDR3: TGTGCCAGCAGTTTCTCTCCGTATAGGCGCGGGGATGGCTACACCTTC.

This clonotype occurred many times. This chain uses TRBV7-2 with TRBJ2-1, with a weak D call TRBD2 (6 bases). CDR3 size: 15 residues. Per germline, CDR1 SGHTA and CDR2 FQGNSA. The V end was cut by 1 base, the J end by 12 bases, with 19 bases between. The chain's CDR3 is CASSLEGLALPRQFF. The CDR3 DNA is TGTGCCAGCAGCTTAGAGGGGCTAGCGCTCCCCCGGCAGTTCTTC.

The chain has TRBV6-5 and TRBJ2-5; 8 bases line up with TRBD2. Germline assignment: CDR1 MNHEY and CDR2 SVGAGI. This CDR3 region has 15 residues. The V and J ends lost 0 bases and 4 bases, in that order; junction bases with no gene match: 4. CDR3 bases: TGTGCCAGCAGTTACTCAAGACTAGCGAGAGAGACCCAGTACTTC. It yields the protein CASSYSRLARETQYF.

This clonotype occurred many times. V is TRBV6-2 or TRBV6-3 and J is TRBJ2-3; the D is unclear. The CDR3 totals 14 residues. Germline loops: CDR1 MNHEY, CDR2 SVGEGT. Trimming shortened V by 2 bases and J by 6 bases, and 12 bases separated the two germline ends. Here the CDR3 DNA reads TGTGCCAGCAGTTACCCTACCAAAGGGGATACGCAGTATTTT. It encodes CASSYPTKGDTQYF.

This clonotype was seen many times. The rearrangement uses TRBV11-2 and TRBJ2-1; D is possibly TRBD1 (5 bases). CDR3 size: 13 residues. V was clipped by 2 bases and J by 6 bases, with 8 bases between them. From germline, CDR1 is SGHAT and CDR2 FQNNGV. The CDR3 loop reads CASSLLTANEQFF. The CDR3 DNA reads as TGTGCCAGCAGCTTATTGACAGCCAATGAGCAGTTCTTC.

This clonotype was recorded at least ten times. The chain combines TRBV20-1 with TRBJ1-5; the D gene is possibly TRBD1 (5 bases). V dropped 5 bases and J dropped 4 bases, with 12 bases sitting between them. The CDR3 totals 13 residues. The V gene's germline CDR1 is DFQATT and CDR2 SNEGSKA (reference sequence). In DNA form, the CDR3 reads TGCAGTGCTCACAGGCGTAAGAATCAGCCCCAGCATTTT. Encoded protein: CSAHRRKNQPQHF.

Many counts were recorded for this clonotype. This chain uses TRBV20-1 with TRBJ2-7, with D possibly being TRBD2 (6 bases). The CDR3 length is 15 residues. Trimming pared 6 bases from V and 2 bases from J, leaving 20 bases between. Germline V gives CDR1 DFQATT, CDR2 SNEGSKA (reference sequence). The CDR3 loop is CSASGGRIAAYEQYF. Written as DNA, the CDR3 is TGCAGTGCAAGCGGAGGTAGAATAGCGGCCTACGAGCAGTACTTC.

This clonotype was detected many times. This chain uses TRBV28 with TRBJ1-1; TRBD1 is a possible D gene (6 bases). Germline V gives CDR1 MDHEN, CDR2 SYDVKM. This CDR3 has 14 residues. The ends were cut back, 1 base at V and 4 bases at J, with 10 bases in the middle. As DNA, the CDR3 is TGTGCCAGCAGTTTATTCAGGGGTCCCACTGAAGCTTTCTTT. It codes for CASSLFRGPTEAFF.

The rearrangement joins TRBV20-1 to TRBJ2-1; 8 bases line up with TRBD2. The CDR3 is made up of 15 amino acids. V lost 2 bases and J lost 7; bases outside the gene matches: 10. CDR1 is DFQATT, CDR2 SNEGSKA, per germline (reference sequence). CDR3 in amino acids: CSARHRGGSWNEQFF. The CDR3 DNA reads as TGCAGTGCTAGACACCGCGGGGGGTCCTGGAATGAGCAGTTCTTC.

The sample holds many counts of this clonotype. The rearrangement links TRBV24-1 to TRBJ2-7; the match to TRBD2 covers 10 bases. J was trimmed by 4 bases and V by 3 bases; bases with no gene match: 8. CDR1 and CDR2 from the germline V gene are KGHDR and SFDVKD. This CDR3 comprises 16 residues. The CDR3 region has the DNA TGTGCCACCAGTGATCCCGGGACTAGCGATGAGTACGAGCAGTACTTC. Protein: CATSDPGTSDEYEQYF.

This clonotype came up many times. A much larger clone is a single base away; this may be a read error. V usage is TRBV6-5 and J usage is TRBJ2-3, with 7 bases aligning to TRBD2. The ends lost 4 bases at V and 3 bases at J; junction bases unmatched: 1. This CDR3 region has 13 residues. The germline CDR1 and CDR2 sequences are MNHEY and SVGAGI. CDR3 DNA sequence: TGTGCCAGCAGTTGGGGGGGAACAGATACGCAGTATTTT. This codes for CASSWGGTDTQYF.

This clonotype was found many times. J is TRBJ1-5 and V is TRBV6-1; TRBD1 is a possible D gene (5 bases). Between the trimmed V and J ends, which lost 7 bases and 0 bases, there was a span of 13 bases. The CDR3 runs to 15 residues. Germline V gives CDR1 MNHNS, CDR2 SASEGT. CDR3 sequence: CASTTGLYSNQPQHF. Here the CDR3 DNA reads TGTGCCAGCACTACGGGACTGTATAGCAATCAGCCCCAGCATTTT.

This clonotype was seen many times. This sequence joins TRBV6-6 and TRBJ2-4; D is ambiguous. Germline V gene data show CDR1 as MNHNY and CDR2 as SVGAGI (reference sequence). This CDR3 region has 13 residues. V lost 4 bases, J lost 3 bases, and 7 bases lay in between. CDR3 sequence: CASSSSVKNIQYF. The CDR3, as DNA: TGTGCCAGCAGTTCTAGTGTCAAAAACATTCAGTACTTC.

About this clonotype: A much more abundant neighbour one base away suggests this may be a read error. V gene TRBV10-3 combines with J gene TRBJ2-2; possible D gene TRBD1, 6 bases. CDR3 length: 13 amino acids. Looked up from germline, CDR1 is ENHRY and CDR2 is SYGVKD. CDR3 protein: CATQPRDTGQLFF. CDR3 DNA sequence: TGTGCCACCCAACCCAGGGACACCGGGCAGCTGTTTTTT.

At least ten counts were recorded for this clonotype. V and J are TRBV5-6 and TRBJ2-7; TRBD2 matches at 9 bases. The germline V gene encodes CDR1 SGHDT and CDR2 YYEEEE. J gave up 1 base and V 4 bases, and 9 bases lay outside the gene matches. The CDR3 runs to 16 residues. The CDR3: CASSGGSGRPSYEQYF. The CDR3, as DNA: TGTGCCAGCAGCGGGGGGAGCGGGAGGCCATCCTACGAGCAGTACTTC.

Ten or more counts support this clonotype. The genes are TRBV12-3 or TRBV12-4 and TRBJ2-5; TRBD2 aligns across 10 bases. This CDR3 region has 16 residues. V shed 7 bases, J shed 5 bases, and the junction held 13 bases outside the gene matches. CDR3 sequence reads: CASTLGSGRAGETQYF. CDR3 DNA: TGTGCCAGCACCTTGGGGAGCGGGAGGGCCGGGGAGACCCAGTACTTC.

This clonotype was seen ten or more times. V gene TRBV6-2 or TRBV6-3 combines with J gene TRBJ2-3, with 8 bases fitting TRBD1. This CDR3 has 16 amino acids. The germline CDR1 and CDR2 sequences are MNHEY and SVGEGT. J gave up 2 bases and V 6 bases, and 10 bases lay outside the gene matches. CDR3 residues: CASSQGQGALTDTQYF. The CDR3 bases are TGTGCCAGCAGCCAAGGGCAGGGGGCCCTCACAGATACGCAGTATTTT.

This clonotype was counted a few times. The chain recombines TRBV18 with TRBJ2-2; 7 bases are a match to TRBD1. Germline lookup yields CDR1 KGHSH and CDR2 LQKENI. V gave up 3 bases and J gave up 3 bases; unmatched junction bases: 7. This CDR3 has 16 amino acids. The CDR3 here is CASSPRDSVYTGELFF. The CDR3 nucleotides read TGTGCCAGCTCACCCCGGGACAGCGTCTACACCGGGGAGCTGTTTTTT.